This T cell receptor (beta chain) is from a study of blood T cell repertoires in COVID-19. Study in general: Italy, Spain and the United States were the sources of the convalescent and acute COVID-19 samples. Sources were T cells, B-cell-depleted T cells, or PBMCs; the material itself was cDNA or gDNA.

Measured with immunoSEQ multiplex PCR; TCRdb has only the in-frame clones, and not every one. This sample yields 65,000 or so clones, of which roughly four fifths are seen a single time; less than 4.5% belongs to the top ten. Germline V gives CDR1 SEHNR, CDR2 FQNEAQ (reference sequence). After removal of 5 bases from V and 2 bases from J, the junction contained 8 bases not matched to a gene. The CDR3 is 16 residues long. The chain couples TRBV7-9 to TRBJ2-5; the match to TRBD2 covers 10 bases. Sequencing was done on a sample of peripheral blood. This sequence originates from a man aged 60-69 years with acute or convalescent COVID-19. The CDR3 spells CASSHGGLAEQETQYF. The CDR3 nucleotides are TGTGCCAGCAGCCACGGAGGACTAGCGGAACAAGAGACCCAGTACTTC.